A single sample is the source of the 25 T cell receptor beta chains below, sequenced in a study of blood T cell repertoires in COVID-19. Sequencing was performed with immunoSEQ multiplex PCR; in TCRdb, only in-frame clones are kept and a portion is missing. The table lists some 300,000 clones, roughly nine tenths of them singletons. Specimen: peripheral blood. The receptor set was obtained from a man aged 18 to 29 with active or convalescent COVID-19.

This chain joins TRBV2 and TRBJ2-7, with D perhaps TRBD1 (5 bases). The CDR3 extends over 14 amino acids. The V gene's germline CDR1 is SNHLY and CDR2 FYNNEI. Trimming cost V 6 bases and J 5 bases, with 17 bases left between them. The CDR3 DNA reads TGTGCCAGCAGCCGAATCAGGGCTAGTAACGAGCAGTACTTC. Translation: CASSRIRASNEQYF.

V and J are TRBV27 and TRBJ2-7; D ambiguous. Germline values: CDR1 MNHEY, CDR2 SMNVEV (reference sequence). This CDR3 is built from 12 residues. V lost 8 bases and J lost 2, with 10 bases in between. CDR3 in amino acids: CASGRMAYEQYF. CDR3 nucleotide sequence: TGTGCCAGCGGCAGGATGGCCTACGAGCAGTACTTC.

The CDR3 bases are TGTGCCAGTAGTATAGCTTACAGCTCTGGAAACACCATATATTTT. Its protein product is CASSIAYSSGNTIYF. The V gene is TRBV19, the J gene TRBJ1-3; D not resolved. CDR3 size: 15 residues. CDR1 is LNHDA, CDR2 SQIVND, per germline (reference sequence). V was shortened by 1 base and J by 0 bases, with 7 bases between the two germline ends.

The chain recombines TRBV27 with TRBJ2-7; 14 nucleotides match TRBD2. The germline V gene has CDR1 MNHEY and CDR2 SMNVEV (reference sequence). The V segment lost 5 bases and the J segment 4 bases; nucleotides outside the gene matches: 13. The CDR3 contains 18 residues. CDR3 sequence: CASSPLRTGTSGSYEQYF. In nucleotides, the CDR3 is TGTGCCAGCAGTCCCCTCAGGACAGGGACTAGCGGGAGTTACGAGCAGTACTTC.

V and J are TRBV6-5 and TRBJ2-2; 7 positions agree with TRBD2. CDR3 length: 12 residues. Germline V gene sequence: CDR1 MNHEY, CDR2 SVGAGI. V shed 5 bases and J 10 bases; nucleotides not matched to a gene: 4. CDR3 nucleotide sequence: TGTGCCAGCAGTATCGGGGGGACGGAGCTGTTTTTT. Amino acids: CASSIGGTELFF.

The chain couples TRBV7-7 to TRBJ1-2, with TRBD1 matching 8 bases. Germline assignment: CDR1 SSHAT and CDR2 FNYEAQ (reference sequence). CDR3 length: 14 residues. Trimming at V came to 5 bases and at J to 6 bases, leaving 8 bases not matched to a gene. CDR3 in DNA: TGTGCCAGCAGCCCACTCGACAGGGGACATGGCTACACCTTC. Its protein product is CASSPLDRGHGYTF.

This clone was counted once. The chain couples TRBV7-9 to TRBJ1-4; possibly TRBD1 for D (6 bases). Germline lookup yields CDR1 SEHNR and CDR2 FQNEAQ (reference sequence). V lost 4 bases and J lost 8, with 14 bases in between. CDR3 size: 14 residues. The CDR3 protein is CASSSQGPFEKLFF. Here the CDR3 DNA reads TGTGCCAGCAGCTCACAGGGCCCATTCGAAAAACTGTTTTTT.

The gene calls are TRBV7-3 and TRBJ2-3; D is uncertain. The length of the CDR3 is 14 residues. The V end lost 3 bases, the J end lost 1 base, and 8 bases lay between the germline ends. From germline, CDR1 is SGHTA and CDR2 FQGTGA. CDR3 nucleotide sequence: TGTGCCAGCAGCTTTACTATGGGCACAGATACGCAGTATTTT. It specifies CASSFTMGTDTQYF. The full variable domain, in which reference TRBV7-3 and TRBJ2-3 provide the parts outside the CDR3, is GAGVSQTPSNKVTEKGKYVELRCDPISGHTALYWYRQSLGQGPEFLIYFQGTGAADDSGLPNDRFFAVRPEGSVSTLKIQRTERGDSAVYLCASSFTMGTDTQYFGPGTRLTVL.

The J gene is TRBJ1-4, the V gene TRBV6-5, with D perhaps matching TRBD1 (5 bases). There are 11 residues in the CDR3. CDR1 and CDR2 from the germline V gene are MNHEY and SVGAGI. The V end lost 11 bases, the J end lost 6 bases, and 10 bases lay between the germline ends. Here the CDR3 reads CAAWGDEKLFF. DNA of the CDR3: TGTGCCGCCTGGGGCGATGAAAAACTGTTTTTT.

CDR3 amino acids: CATSSDRGDEKLFF. The CDR3, as DNA: TGTGCCACCAGCAGCGACAGGGGAGATGAAAAACTGTTTTTT. The chain links TRBV15 to TRBJ1-4; TRBD1 agrees at 8 bases. The V segment lost 3 bases and the J segment 6 bases; nucleotides outside the gene matches: 3. CDR3 length equals 14 residues. The germline gives CDR1 LNHNV, CDR2 YYDKDF (reference sequence).

The rearrangement joins TRBV7-2 to TRBJ2-1; D is possibly TRBD2 (5 bases). The ends were cut back, 5 bases at V and 3 bases at J, with 11 bases in the middle. Germline V gene data show CDR1 as SGHTA and CDR2 as FQGNSA. The CDR3 totals 14 residues. The DNA of the CDR3 is TGTGCCAGCAGCCTCCGGGGTATCTACAATGAGCAGTTCTTC. Translated, it gives CASSLRGIYNEQFF.

This clone appeared once. The chain has TRBV29-1 and TRBJ1-1, with 10 bases matching TRBD1. The CDR3 consists of 12 residues. Germline lookup yields CDR1 SQVTM and CDR2 ANQGSEA. The CDR3 region has the DNA TGCAGAGCCGGACAGGGGGTTTCTGAAGCTTTCTTT. The encoded protein is CRAGQGVSEAFF.

The genes are TRBV3-1 (or the pseudogene TRBV3-2) and TRBJ1-1; TRBD1 might be the D (6 bases). The germline V gene encodes CDR1 LGHDT and CDR2 YNNKEL (reference sequence). This CDR3 has 14 residues. Trimming cost V 5 bases and J 6 bases, with 16 bases left between them. CDR3 loop: CASSSGHTFSEAFF. The CDR3 DNA reads as TGTGCCAGCAGCTCGGGACACACATTCTCTGAAGCTTTCTTT.

This clone was seen a single time. The rearrangement joins TRBV5-4 to TRBJ2-3; 7 nucleotides align to TRBD2. CDR1 and CDR2 from the germline V gene are SGHNT and YYREEE (reference sequence). CDR3 size: 15 residues. The V gene end was trimmed by 4 bases and the J gene end by 0 bases; junction bases not matched to a gene: 5. For the CDR3, the DNA is TGTGCCAGCAGCAATCGACTAGCTAGCACAGATACGCAGTATTTT. This codes for CASSNRLASTDTQYF.

The chain carries TRBV19 and TRBJ2-2; D perhaps matches TRBD2 (6 bases). The CDR3 covers 16 residues. Germline V CDR1 and CDR2: LNHDA, SQIVND (reference sequence). V was trimmed by 5 bases and J by 0 bases, leaving 13 bases between them. In DNA, the CDR3 is TGTGCCAGTAGTCTACCAAGACTAGCGAACACCGGGGAGCTGTTTTTT. This gives the protein CASSLPRLANTGELFF.

The rearrangement links TRBV28 to TRBJ2-1, with 9 bases matching TRBD1. Germline trimming cut 5 bases from V and 7 bases from J; bases unmatched to any gene: 6. The CDR3 is 14 amino acids. Germline V gene lookup returns CDR1 MDHEN and CDR2 SYDVKM. CDR3 residues: CASSTGQGSNEQFF. Here the CDR3 DNA reads TGTGCCAGCAGTACGGGACAGGGTTCTAATGAGCAGTTCTTC.

The chain recombines TRBV19 with TRBJ1-1; D might be TRBD1 (5 bases). With 4 bases removed from V and 6 bases from J, the gap between germline ends came to 15 bases. The CDR3 loop spans 14 amino acids. Germline CDR1 reads LNHDA; CDR2 reads SQIVND (reference sequence). CDR3 sequence: CASSNTVGGSEAFF. In DNA form, the CDR3 reads TGTGCCAGTAGTAATACAGTGGGGGGTTCTGAAGCTTTCTTT. Using reference TRBV19 and TRBJ1-1 for the parts outside the CDR3, the full variable domain is DGGITQSPKYLFRKEGQNVTLSCEQNLNHDAMYWYRQDPGQGLRLIYYSQIVNDFQKGDIAEGYSVSREKKESFPLTVTSAQKNPTAFYLCASSNTVGGSEAFFGQGTRLTVV.

V gene TRBV4-3 combines with J gene TRBJ1-2; D might be TRBD1 (5 bases). From germline, CDR1 is LGHNA and CDR2 YSLEER. The CDR3 totals 14 residues. Trimming took off 4 bases at V and 4 bases at J, with 13 bases between the two ends. CDR3 DNA sequence: TGCGCCAGCAGCCGGGGCGGGGCGGGCTATGGCTACACCTTC. It is translated as CASSRGGAGYGYTF.

This clone came up a few times. CDR3 region: CASSPREGISEQYF. In DNA form, the CDR3 reads TGTGCCAGCAGCCCCAGGGAGGGGATCTCCGAGCAGTACTTC. V and J are TRBV11-3 and TRBJ2-7; 7 bases are shared with TRBD2. CDR3 size: 14 residues. V trimming: 5 bases; J trimming: 6 bases; junction bases outside the gene matches: 10. Germline CDR1 is SGHNT and CDR2 is YENEEA.

The V call is TRBV14, the J call TRBJ1-1; possible D gene TRBD1, 6 bases. Trimming pared 2 bases from V and 1 base from J, leaving 11 bases between. The germline V gene has CDR1 SGHDN and CDR2 FVKESK. The CDR3 is made up of 15 amino acids. CDR3 nucleotides: TGTGCCAGCAGCCAAACACAGGGAAAGAACACTGAAGCTTTCTTT. Protein product: CASSQTQGKNTEAFF.

Points on this clone: Other DNA sequences in this specimen translate into the identical CDR3. The chain joins TRBV7-3 to TRBJ1-1; 7 bases map to TRBD1. Germline CDR1 SGHTA, CDR2 FQGTGA. V lost 5 bases and J lost 2; bases outside the gene matches: 5. The CDR3 runs to 14 residues. Here the CDR3 reads CASSLQGSNTEAFF. In nucleotides, the CDR3 is TGTGCCAGCAGCCTACAGGGGAGCAACACTGAAGCTTTCTTT.

The V call is TRBV4-1, the J call TRBJ1-2, with 10 nucleotides matching TRBD1. V shed 4 bases, J shed 9 bases, and the junction held 5 bases outside the gene matches. CDR1 is MGHRA, CDR2 YSYEKL, per germline. The CDR3 is 13 amino acids. DNA for the CDR3: TGCGCCAGCAGCCTCCGGGACAGGGGTCGCTACACCTTC. This sequence encodes CASSLRDRGRYTF.

V and J are TRBV5-6 and TRBJ1-5; possibly TRBD1 for D (5 bases). Germline CDR1 reads SGHDT; CDR2 reads YYEEEE. V shed 9 bases and J shed 0 bases, with 13 bases lying between them. The CDR3 contains 14 residues. The CDR3 reads CAIYPGDSNQPQHF. The CDR3 bases are TGTGCCATCTATCCGGGGGATAGCAATCAGCCCCAGCATTTT.

The CDR3 is CASSLPGHMNTEAFF. The CDR3 nucleotides read TGTGCCAGCAGCTTACCGGGACACATGAACACTGAAGCTTTCTTT. V gene TRBV11-2 combines with J gene TRBJ1-1; weak D call: TRBD1 (6 bases). Trimming shortened V by 2 bases and J by 0 bases, and 10 bases separated the two germline ends. The CDR3 has 15 residues. Germline-derived CDR1 and CDR2 are SGHAT and FQNNGV.

In this sample, this clone turned up once. The chain joins TRBV11-1 to TRBJ2-7; 7 positions match TRBD2. CDR1 SGHAT and CDR2 FQDESV come from the germline V gene (reference sequence). The CDR3 is made up of 16 amino acids. V gave up 1 base and J gave up 4 bases; unmatched junction bases: 10. The CDR3 DNA is TGTGCCAGCAGCTTAGTACGCGGCGGGAGTGTTTACGAGCAGTACTTC. Its protein is CASSLVRGGSVYEQYF.